These 23 T cell receptor beta chains were sequenced from one sample in a study of spatial heterogeneity in lung cancer. Time point meaning: blood at routine non-recurrence follow-up after resection. TCRdb re-called the 5' RACE reads through MiXCR, storing one row per CDR3 protein. This table has 40,000 or so distinct CDR3 sequences, over 9.5% appearing once. The sequencing here drew on PBMCs, taken at follow-up. These receptors all stem from a female donor with early-stage non-small cell lung cancer.

This clonotype was seen a handful of times. The chain has TRBV29-1 and TRBJ2-5; 8 bases are a match to TRBD1. The CDR3 is made up of 16 amino acids. CDR1 SQVTM and CDR2 ANQGSEA come from the germline V gene. V trimming: 4 bases; J trimming: 4 bases; junction bases outside the gene matches: 14. CDR3 amino acids: CSVGRASSRGRETQYF. The CDR3 bases are TGCAGCGTTGGCCGGGCCAGCTCCAGGGGGCGAGAGACCCAGTACTTC.

The chain joins TRBV28 to TRBJ1-2; no clear D gene. The germline V gene has CDR1 MDHEN and CDR2 SYDVKM. The CDR3 covers 16 residues. Trimming removed 4 bases at V and 7 bases at J, with 22 bases between. The CDR3 reads CASSSSSTATISGYTF. CDR3 sequence (DNA): TGTGCCAGCAGTTCCTCCTCGACGGCGACAATCTCTGGCTACACCTTC.

This chain connects TRBV12-3 or TRBV12-4 to TRBJ2-5; 9 bases are shared with TRBD2. J was trimmed by 2 bases and V by 3 bases; bases with no gene match: 4. The CDR3 spans 15 residues. As DNA, the CDR3 is TGTGCCAGCAGTTTTAGGCTAGCGGGGCAAGAGACCCAGTACTTC. Amino acid sequence: CASSFRLAGQETQYF.

The genes are TRBV27 and TRBJ2-3; D perhaps matches TRBD1 (6 bases). Germline CDR1 MNHEY, CDR2 SMNVEV (reference sequence). V was clipped by 5 bases and J by 0 bases, with 15 bases between them. The CDR3 is 16 residues long. CDR3 loop: CASSISTGASTDTQYF. The CDR3 region has the DNA TGTGCCAGCAGTATCTCGACAGGAGCAAGCACAGATACGCAGTATTTT.

In this sample, this clonotype turned up many times. The chain is built from TRBV14 and TRBJ2-7; 9 bases line up with TRBD1. There are 16 residues in the CDR3. CDR1 and CDR2 from the germline V gene are SGHDN and FVKESK. V lost 1 base, J lost 6 bases, and 10 bases stayed unmatched. The CDR3 region is CASSQVGPGQGGEQYF. In DNA form, the CDR3 reads TGTGCCAGCAGCCAAGTTGGCCCGGGACAGGGTGGCGAGCAGTACTTC. The whole variable domain, filled in from reference TRBV14 and TRBJ2-7, reads EAGVTQFPSHSVIEKGQTVTLRCDPISGHDNLYWYRRVMGKEIKFLLHFVKESKQDESGMPNNRFLAERTGGTYSTLKVQPAELEDSGVYFCASSQVGPGQGGEQYFGPGTRLTVT.

This clonotype was observed many times. The V and J genes are TRBV12-3 or TRBV12-4 and TRBJ2-3; tentatively, D is TRBD2 (5 bases). The CDR3 has 15 amino acids. Trimming stripped 1 base from V and 3 bases from J, with 11 bases between. CDR3 nucleotides: TGTGCCAGCAGTTTAGGGGGAGCGCGGACAGATACGCAGTATTTT. It codes for CASSLGGARTDTQYF.

This clonotype was observed at least ten times. The chain couples TRBV7-3 to TRBJ1-4; TRBD1 might be the D (5 bases). There are 14 residues in the CDR3. The V end was cut by 8 bases, the J end by 8 bases, with 18 bases between. The germline V gene encodes CDR1 SGHTA and CDR2 FQGTGA. CDR3 bases: TGTGCCAGCGGGGACCAGGGAGAAGAGGAAAAACTGTTTTTT. Protein sequence: CASGDQGEEEKLFF.

The chain links TRBV9 to TRBJ1-6; tentative D call: TRBD1 (5 bases). Trimming cost V 0 bases and J 0 bases, with 13 bases left between them. The CDR3 extends over 18 amino acids. CDR1 is SGDLS and CDR2 is YYNGEE in the germline V gene. For the CDR3, the DNA is TGTGCCAGCAGCGTAGGTATAGGGGAGAGCTCCTATAATTCACCCCTCCACTTT. Translating gives CASSVGIGESSYNSPLHF.

By sample fraction, this clonotype is medium-sized (0.01 to 0.1%). The V and J genes are TRBV28 and TRBJ2-3; D might be TRBD2 (6 bases). This CDR3 spans 14 amino acids. V lost 5 bases and J lost 3, with 12 bases in between. The V gene's germline CDR1 is MDHEN and CDR2 SYDVKM. CDR3 DNA sequence: TGTGCCAGCAGTGGACTAAGCGGGACAGATACGCAGTATTTT. Its protein is CASSGLSGTDTQYF.

This clonotype came up many times. This chain connects TRBV29-1 to TRBJ2-5, with 12 nucleotides matching TRBD2. There are 18 residues in the CDR3. CDR1 is SQVTM and CDR2 is ANQGSEA in the germline V gene. The ends lost 0 bases at V and 4 bases at J; junction bases unmatched: 12. The CDR3 DNA reads TGCAGCGTTGAAGATCGTAAGACTAGCGGGAGTCGGGGAGAGACCCAGTACTTC. Its translation is CSVEDRKTSGSRGETQYF.

This clonotype was picked up a small number of times. This rearrangement joins TRBV15 to TRBJ2-3, with TRBD1 identical over 7 bases. Trimming took 5 bases from V and 0 from J; bases not matched to a gene: 2. Germline V gene lookup returns CDR1 LNHNV and CDR2 YYDKDF (reference sequence). The CDR3 totals 14 residues. In DNA form, the CDR3 reads TGTGCCACCAGCCGGGGACAGAGCACAGATACGCAGTATTTT. Translated: CATSRGQSTDTQYF.

In this sample, this clonotype turned up many times. CDR3 in DNA: TGTGCCAGCAGCCGGACGTTCGGGGGCTACGAGCAGTACTTC. Amino acid sequence: CASSRTFGGYEQYF. The gene calls are TRBV4-2 and TRBJ2-7; tentative D call: TRBD2 (6 bases). Germline-derived CDR1 and CDR2 are LGHNA and YNFKEQ. V lost 4 bases to trimming and J lost 3 bases, with 13 bases between them. The CDR3 covers 14 residues.

This clonotype was counted only a few times. The chain couples TRBV27 to TRBJ2-7; D is ambiguous. The CDR3 has 16 amino acids. Trimming removed 7 bases at V and 2 bases at J, with 21 bases between. Germline CDR1 MNHEY, CDR2 SMNVEV (reference sequence). The chain's CDR3 is CASKPTSRQPAYEQYF. CDR3 nucleotide sequence: TGTGCCAGCAAGCCCACGTCAAGGCAGCCGGCCTACGAGCAGTACTTC.

In this sample, this clonotype turned up many times. The chain carries TRBV3-1 and TRBJ2-3; the match to TRBD2 covers 9 bases. J was trimmed by 5 bases and V by 8 bases; bases with no gene match: 8. The CDR3 runs to 14 residues. Germline V gene data show CDR1 as LGHDT and CDR2 as YNNKEL (reference sequence). The CDR3 reads CASWGGGALDTQYF. Here the CDR3 DNA reads TGTGCCAGCTGGGGCGGGGGGGCCTTAGATACGCAGTATTTT.

This clonotype has ten or more counts. The chain uses TRBV12-3 or TRBV12-4 and TRBJ2-2; 7 bases map to TRBD1. The CDR3 is 16 residues long. V dropped 6 bases and J dropped 3; count of bases not matched to a gene: 10. The chain's CDR3 is CASRDRLRADTGELFF. The DNA of the CDR3 is TGTGCCAGCAGGGACAGGTTACGGGCTGACACCGGGGAGCTGTTTTTT.

This rearrangement joins TRBV27 to TRBJ1-1; TRBD1 might be the D (6 bases). This CDR3 has 13 amino acids. V lost 6 bases and J lost 4, with 12 bases in between. CDR1 and CDR2 from the germline V gene are MNHEY and SMNVEV (reference sequence). CDR3 nucleotides: TGTGCCAGCAGCCACAGGGAAGGCACTGAAGCTTTCTTT. This gives the protein CASSHREGTEAFF.

This clonotype came up many times. The genes are TRBV20-1 and TRBJ2-5; no firm D call. The CDR3 runs 13 residues. V lost 5 bases and J lost 3, with 13 bases in between. Germline CDR1 reads DFQATT; CDR2 reads SNEGSKA (reference sequence). CDR3 in DNA: TGCAGTGCTCCCCCTGGGTACGAAGAGACCCAGTACTTC. It specifies CSAPPGYEETQYF.

The chain carries TRBV29-1 and TRBJ2-5; D is ambiguous. V shed 4 bases and J shed 3 bases, with 12 bases lying between them. Germline V gene lookup returns CDR1 SQVTM and CDR2 ANQGSEA. CDR3 length: 13 residues. CDR3 amino acids: CSVVKFPKETQYF. Written as DNA, the CDR3 is TGCAGCGTTGTCAAGTTTCCTAAAGAGACCCAGTACTTC.

This clonotype has only a few counts. The rearrangement uses TRBV29-1 and TRBJ2-7; 7 bases align to TRBD2. The ends lost 6 bases at V and 2 bases at J; junction bases unmatched: 7. CDR1 and CDR2 (germline): SQVTM, ANQGSEA. The CDR3 has 13 amino acids. CDR3 loop: CSVDFAGAYEQYF. The CDR3 DNA follows: TGCAGCGTCGATTTTGCGGGGGCCTACGAGCAGTACTTC.

Ten or more counts support this clonotype. CDR3 in DNA: TGTGCCAGTAGTATTCTGGCGACCGGGGAGACCCAGTACTTC. It translates to CASSILATGETQYF. The chain combines TRBV19 with TRBJ2-5; D is unresolved. Per germline, CDR1 LNHDA and CDR2 SQIVND (reference sequence). The length of the CDR3 is 14 residues. The V end was cut by 3 bases, the J end by 5 bases, with 13 bases between.

The chain couples TRBV20-1 to TRBJ2-2; TRBD1 agrees at 7 bases. The germline V gene has CDR1 DFQATT and CDR2 SNEGSKA (reference sequence). The V segment lost 6 bases and the J segment 4 bases; nucleotides outside the gene matches: 5. This CDR3 comprises 13 residues. DNA for the CDR3: TGCAGTGCCGCTACAGGGGTCACCGGGGAGCTGTTTTTT. Translation: CSAATGVTGELFF.

V gene TRBV11-2 combines with J gene TRBJ1-2, with D tentatively TRBD1 (5 bases). V shed 3 bases and J shed 6 bases, with 11 bases lying between them. The length of the CDR3 is 13 residues. Germline lookup yields CDR1 SGHAT and CDR2 FQNNGV. The DNA for the CDR3 is TGTGCCAGCAGCTTGAGGGACGGGGATGGCTACACCTTC. Amino acids: CASSLRDGDGYTF. The variable domain in full, completed from reference TRBV11-2 and TRBJ1-2, reads EAGVAQSPRYKIIEKRQSVAFWCNPISGHATLYWYQQILGQGPKLLIQFQNNGVVDDSQLPKDRFSAERLKGVDSTLKIQPAKLEDSAVYLCASSLRDGDGYTFGSGTRLTVV.

V is TRBV12-3 or TRBV12-4 and J is TRBJ1-6; weak D call: TRBD1 (6 bases). V lost 2 bases, J lost 9 bases, and 11 bases lay in between. The CDR3 is 14 residues long. As DNA, the CDR3 is TGTGCCAGCAGTTTAAAACAGGGAGGTTCACCCCTCCACTTT. It is translated as CASSLKQGGSPLHF.